This T cell receptor beta chain was recovered during a study of patients and donors after allogeneic stem cell transplantation. In its sample, this clonotype was seen a few times. The CDR3 has 13 residues. The V gene lost 5 bases and the J gene lost 6 bases, with 8 bases spanning the gap. The V gene's germline CDR1 is SGHAT and CDR2 FQNNGV. MiXCR was run by TCRdb on the RT-PCR reads, yielding one entry per CDR3 protein. Altogether about 110,000 distinct CDR3 sequences are present, about a third being singletons, with the ten largest covering around 30%. The sequenced sample consisted of blood, either unsorted or a sorted T cell fraction (not recorded which). The clonotype originates from a human donor who was either an allogeneic HSCT recipient or a stem cell or donor lymphocyte infusion donor (not recorded which). It is not recorded whose cells these are; they may come from a transplant donor. The chain is built from TRBV11-2 and TRBJ1-6; D might be TRBD1 (5 bases). CDR3 sequence (DNA): TGTGCCAGCAGCCCGGGGGTTAATTCACCCCTCCACTTT. Its protein product is CASSPGVNSPLHF.